The present entry profiles one T cell receptor beta chain with its context. Its antigen remains unknown. These data come from a study of T cells expressing NK-cell markers. About the study: HCMV seropositivity marked seven of the eight sequenced donors; one was seronegative. Regarding the study as a whole: Evidence did not settle whether expanded NKG2C+ T cell clones targeted HCMV.

CDR1 and CDR2 (germline): LGHDT, YNNKEL (reference sequence). This CDR3 spans 14 amino acids. With UMIs, 5'RACE template switching was used to make TCR beta cDNA. After re-calling the 5' RACE reads, TCRdb lists one entry per CDR3 protein, DNA absent. The listing contains roughly 180,000 distinct CDR3 sequences. This sequence was found in a man between 18 and 69 years old in good health. Sequenced sample: blood T cells: a sorted CD56 or NKG2C T cell subset, CD4+ or CD8+ T cells, or bulk PBMC T cells (not recorded which). The V and J genes are TRBV3-1 and TRBJ1-1; with no DNA, the TCRdb D assignment of TRBD1 cannot be verified. CDR3 amino acids: CASSPMAGGGEAFF.